The source of this T cell receptor beta chain is a study of T cells after posttransplantation cyclophosphamide. Method: immunoSEQ multiplex PCR; TCRdb's copy keeps in-frame clones and lacks some. The counts give 36,000 or so clones, none of them seen only once; about 1.2% is held by the top ten. A note on this clone: Its cognate antigen is unknown.

The CDR3 totals 14 residues. Germline CDR1 reads LNHDA; CDR2 reads SQIVND (reference sequence). J gave up 7 bases and V 7 bases, and 9 bases lay outside the gene matches. Points from the study as a whole: Skin or GI-infiltrating T cells shared few TRB sequences with blood.

The sample comprised PBMCs. The chain employs TRBV19 and TRBJ2-5; 10 bases line up with TRBD2. This clonotype was obtained from a girl aged 5-17 years in good health, CMV-negative, and a related stem cell transplant donor. The CDR3, as DNA: TGTGCCAGTATCGATAGGGTAGCGGGGGGGACCCAGTACTTC. Protein sequence: CASIDRVAGGTQYF. Combining the CDR3 with reference TRBV19 and TRBJ2-5 gives the whole variable domain DGGITQSPKYLFRKEGQNVTLSCEQNLNHDAMYWYRQDPGQGLRLIYYSQIVNDFQKGDIAEGYSVSREKKESFPLTVTSAQKNPTAFYLCASIDRVAGGTQYFGPGTRLLVL.